This T cell receptor (beta chain) was identified in a study of Ad26.COV2.S vaccination and SARS-CoV-2 variants. For the study at large: The Ad26.COV2.S arm of the COV1001 trial was where the donor was placed.

Assay: immunoSEQ multiplex PCR; the TCRdb copy retains only in-frame clones and omits some. This table has about 680,000 clones, 89% appearing once. Germline CDR1 reads SEHNR; CDR2 reads FQNEAQ (reference sequence). The CDR3 is made up of 15 amino acids. Deletions cut 5 bases from V and 8 bases from J, with 19 bases between. Treatment defined: about 20 received Ad26.COV2.S at low or high dose, single or two shots; 5 received placebo; per-sample allocation not given. Samples analyzed were those drawn on day 63 after the first vaccine or placebo injection. The material sequenced was peripheral blood, taken in a trial of Ad26.COV2.S vaccine versus placebo. The chain combines TRBV7-9 with TRBJ2-4; tentative D call: TRBD1 (5 bases). The receptor was derived from a person between 18 and 59 years old who received the Ad26.COV2.S COVID-19 vaccine or a placebo. The CDR3 loop reads CASSQSQGARDIQYF. Written as DNA, the CDR3 is TGTGCCAGCAGCCAGTCACAAGGGGCCAGAGACATTCAGTACTTC.